This TCR beta chain was recovered during a study of blood T cell repertoires in COVID-19. Study information: Sources were T cells, B-cell-depleted T cells, or PBMCs; the material itself was cDNA or gDNA.

CDR1 is SNHLY, CDR2 FYNNEI, per germline. V gave up 8 bases and J gave up 9 bases, with 19 bases separating them. CDR3 size: 13 residues. Original methodology: Reference gene primer amplification yielded estimated nucleated cell counts. TCRdb's copy holds only in-frame clones and misses some; the assay was immunoSEQ multiplex PCR. V, J and clone size are taken as reported in that table, and D and trimming were inferred from the DNA itself. The sample lists tens of thousands of clones, around 86% occurring once. In this sample, this clone turned up a few times. Sequencing was done on a sample of peripheral blood. The rearrangement links TRBV2 to TRBJ1-2; a weak D match, TRBD1 (6 bases). The TCR originated in a woman aged 55-70 years with acute or convalescent COVID-19. The CDR3 spells CASEGDSRMSYTF. CDR3 DNA: TGTGCCAGCGAGGGGGATTCGCGTATGAGCTACACCTTC.